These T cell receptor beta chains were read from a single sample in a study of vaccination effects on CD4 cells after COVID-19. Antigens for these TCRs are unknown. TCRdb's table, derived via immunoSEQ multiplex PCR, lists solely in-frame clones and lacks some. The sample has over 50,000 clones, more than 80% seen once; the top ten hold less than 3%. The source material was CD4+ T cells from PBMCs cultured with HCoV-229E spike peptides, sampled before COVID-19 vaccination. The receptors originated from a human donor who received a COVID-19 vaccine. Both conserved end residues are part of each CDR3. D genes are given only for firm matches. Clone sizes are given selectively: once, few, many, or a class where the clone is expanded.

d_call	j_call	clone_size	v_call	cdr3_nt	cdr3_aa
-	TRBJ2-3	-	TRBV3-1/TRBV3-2	TGTGCCAGCAGTCGACAGAGCACAGATACGCAGTATTTT	CASSRQSTDTQYF
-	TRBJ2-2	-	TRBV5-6	TGTGCCAGCAGCTTGGTGGGGGGGGCCCTCCCCGGGGAGCTGTTTTTT	CASSLVGGALPGELFF
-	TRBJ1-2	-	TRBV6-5	TGTGCCAGCAGTTACGATAGACAGAACTATGGCTACACCTTC	CASSYDRQNYGYTF
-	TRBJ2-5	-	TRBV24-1	TGTGCCACCAGTGAACCGAGGGGGTACCAAGAGACCCAGTACTTC	CATSEPRGYQETQYF
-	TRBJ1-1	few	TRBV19	TGTGCCAGTAGTAGTACGGGAGACACTGAAGCTTTCTTT	CASSSTGDTEAFF
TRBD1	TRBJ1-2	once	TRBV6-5	TGTGCCCGACTTCCCAGGGGGCGCGAACTTGGCTACACCTTC	CARLPRGRELGYTF
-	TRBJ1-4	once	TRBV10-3	TGTGCCATCAGTGAGGGATCTACAAATGAAAAACTGTTTTTT	CAISEGSTNEKLFF
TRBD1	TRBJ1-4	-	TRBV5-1	TGCGCCAGCAGCCAGCAGGGGGTGGGGGAAAAACTGTTTTTT	CASSQQGVGEKLFF
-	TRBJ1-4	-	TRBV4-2	TGTGCCAGCAGCCAAGCTACTAGCGCAACTAATGAAAAACTGTTTTTT	CASSQATSATNEKLFF
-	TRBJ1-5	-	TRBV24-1	TGTGCCACCAGTGACCCTCACGCGAGGACCGGGAGTTGGGGCCTTAGTCAGCCCCAGCATTTT	CATSDPHARTGSWGLSQPQHF
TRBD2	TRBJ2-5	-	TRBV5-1	TGCGCCAGCAGCGTATCGGGACTAGCAGAGACCCAGTACTTC	CASSVSGLAETQYF
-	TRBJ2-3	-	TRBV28	TGTGCCAGCAGTTTATTTCGGACACCTAGCACAGATACGCAGTATTTT	CASSLFRTPSTDTQYF
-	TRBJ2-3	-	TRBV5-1	TGCGCCAGCAGCGGGGACTCCCTCACAGATACGCAGTATTTT	CASSGDSLTDTQYF
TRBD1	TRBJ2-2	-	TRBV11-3	TGTGCCAGCAGCGGACAGGGGACCACCGGGGAGCTGTTTTTT	CASSGQGTTGELFF
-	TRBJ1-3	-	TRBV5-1	TGCGCCAGCAGCTTGGTGTCAGGGTCCGTTGGAAACACCATATATTTT	CASSLVSGSVGNTIYF
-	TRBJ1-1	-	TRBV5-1	TGCGCCAGCAGCTTGGGTGTGGGAGTTAACACTGAAGCTTTCTTT	CASSLGVGVNTEAFF
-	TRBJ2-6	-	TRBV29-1	TGCAGCGTTGCCGGGACGACTGGGGCCAACGTCCTGACTTTC	CSVAGTTGANVLTF
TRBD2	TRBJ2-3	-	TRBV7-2	TGTGCCAGCATGGCAGGACTAGCGACAGATACGCAGTATTTT	CASMAGLATDTQYF
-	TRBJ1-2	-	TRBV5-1	TGCGCCAGCAGCTTGGAAGTCTACTATGGCTACACCTTC	CASSLEVYYGYTF
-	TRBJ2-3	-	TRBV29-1	TGCAGCCTCAACGCGGACGGCACAGATACGCAGTATTTT	CSLNADGTDTQYF
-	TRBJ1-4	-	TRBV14	TGTGCCAGCAGCCCCGGCAAGGGGGGTGAAAAACTGTTTTTT	CASSPGKGGEKLFF
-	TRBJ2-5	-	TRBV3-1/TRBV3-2	TGTGCCAGCAGACAGGCAGAATCCCAGTACTTC	CASRQAESQYF
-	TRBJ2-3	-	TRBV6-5	TGTGCCAGCAGCGGCGGATTTAGCACAGATACGCAGTATTTT	CASSGGFSTDTQYF
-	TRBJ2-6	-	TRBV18	TGTGCCAGCTCACCACCGATCAGGCTCTCTGGGGCCAACGTCCTGACTTTC	CASSPPIRLSGANVLTF
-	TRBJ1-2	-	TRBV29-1	TGCAGCGTTGTATCTGAAGCTAACTATGGCTACACCTTC	CSVVSEANYGYTF
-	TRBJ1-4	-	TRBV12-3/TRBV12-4	TGTGCCACCATTAGGGGGGGAGAAAAACTGTTTTTT	CATIRGGEKLFF
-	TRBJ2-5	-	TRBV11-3	TGTGCCAGCAGCTTTAACGGCCGGGAGACCCAGTACTTC	CASSFNGRETQYF
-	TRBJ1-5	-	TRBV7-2	TGTGCCAGCAGCCCTGCGGGTAGCAATCAGCCCCAGCATTTT	CASSPAGSNQPQHF